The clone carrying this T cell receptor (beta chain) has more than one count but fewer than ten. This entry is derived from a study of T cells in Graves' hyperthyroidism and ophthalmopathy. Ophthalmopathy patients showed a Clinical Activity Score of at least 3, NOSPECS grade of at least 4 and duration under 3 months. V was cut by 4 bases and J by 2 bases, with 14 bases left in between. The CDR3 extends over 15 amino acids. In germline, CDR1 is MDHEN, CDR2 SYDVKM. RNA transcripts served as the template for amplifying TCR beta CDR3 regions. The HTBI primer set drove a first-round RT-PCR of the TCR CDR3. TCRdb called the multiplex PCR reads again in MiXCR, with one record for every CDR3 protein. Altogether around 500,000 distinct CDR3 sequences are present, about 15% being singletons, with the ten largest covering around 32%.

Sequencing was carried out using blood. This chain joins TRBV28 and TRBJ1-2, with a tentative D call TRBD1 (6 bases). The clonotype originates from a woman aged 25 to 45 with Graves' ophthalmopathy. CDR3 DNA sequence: TGTGCCAGCAGTTACCCCCTTCAGGGGAACTATGGCTACACCTTC. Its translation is CASSYPLQGNYGYTF.